One sample yielded the 32 T cell receptor beta chains listed below, sequenced in a study of blood T cell repertoires in COVID-19. Repertoires were generated with immunoSEQ multiplex PCR, while TCRdb's copy carries only in-frame clones and drops some. The sample holds over 60,000 clones, 85% to 90% seen once. Source material: peripheral blood. These receptors were obtained from a man aged 80 or over with acute or convalescent COVID-19.

The chain joins TRBV5-6 to TRBJ2-7; the D gene is possibly TRBD2 (7 bases). Deletions cut 1 base from V and 6 bases from J, with 14 bases between. The CDR3 covers 14 residues. The germline V gene has CDR1 SGHDT and CDR2 YYEEEE. CDR3 bases: TGTGCCAGCAGCTTGATGGAGGGGGAGGGCGAGCAGTACTTC. Amino acid sequence: CASSLMEGEGEQYF.

The chain is built from TRBV19 and TRBJ2-2; possible D gene TRBD2, 6 bases. Trimming removed 3 bases at V and 1 base at J, with 9 bases between. Germline V CDR1 and CDR2: LNHDA, SQIVND (reference sequence). The CDR3 extends over 15 amino acids. The CDR3 region has the DNA TGTGCCAGTAGTATGGCGGGGCAGAACACCGGGGAGCTGTTTTTT. Its translation: CASSMAGQNTGELFF.

The rearrangement links TRBV9 to TRBJ2-5; a possible D gene is TRBD1 (5 bases). Germline loops: CDR1 SGDLS, CDR2 YYNGEE. With 2 bases removed from V and 4 bases from J, the gap between germline ends came to 12 bases. This CDR3 contains 14 residues. This chain's CDR3 is CASSVGSRGETQYF. The CDR3 DNA follows: TGTGCCAGCAGCGTTGGGTCTAGGGGAGAGACCCAGTACTTC.

This chain uses TRBV7-9 with TRBJ2-7; unclear D gene. Trimming cost V 1 base and J 5 bases, with 6 bases left between them. The CDR3 is made up of 12 amino acids. In germline, CDR1 is SEHNR, CDR2 FQNEAQ (reference sequence). This CDR3 is CASSLDRDEQYF. The CDR3 coding sequence is TGTGCCAGCAGCTTAGACCGGGACGAGCAGTACTTC. Looking up the rest from reference TRBV7-9 and TRBJ2-7 gives the full variable domain: DTGVSQNPRHKITKRGQNVTFRCDPISEHNRLYWYRQTLGQGPEFLTYFQNEAQLEKSRLLSDRFSAERPKGSFSTLEIQRTEQGDSAMYLCASSLDRDEQYFGPGTRLTVT.

V and J are TRBV6-5 and TRBJ1-1; 11 bases are a match to TRBD1. With 5 bases clipped from V and 5 bases from J, the junction kept 7 bases outside the gene matches. Per germline, CDR1 MNHEY and CDR2 SVGAGI. The CDR3 is 15 residues long. Written as DNA, the CDR3 is TGTGCCAGCAGTAGGGACAGGGGGGCTGGAACTGAAGCTTTCTTT. Encoded protein: CASSRDRGAGTEAFF.

The chain uses TRBV30 and TRBJ1-1, with 7 bases matching TRBD1. The V gene end was trimmed by 5 bases and the J gene end by 6 bases; junction bases not matched to a gene: 3. The CDR3 has 11 amino acids. In germline, CDR1 is GTSNPN, CDR2 SVGIG (reference sequence). In nucleotides, the CDR3 is TGTGCCTGGGCCGACAGGGCTGAAGCTTTCTTT. Translated, it gives CAWADRAEAFF.

The chain carries TRBV7-8 and TRBJ2-3; 7 positions match TRBD2. This CDR3 comprises 15 residues. The V gene end was trimmed by 6 bases and the J gene end by 3 bases; junction bases not matched to a gene: 9. The germline V gene has CDR1 SGHVS and CDR2 FQNEAQ. CDR3 amino acids: CASSKTSSPTDTQYF. The CDR3 bases are TGTGCCAGCAGTAAGACTAGCAGTCCTACAGATACGCAGTATTTT.

The chain employs TRBV27 and TRBJ2-1; D gene unclear. CDR1 is MNHEY and CDR2 is SMNVEV in the germline V gene (reference sequence). Trimming shortened V by 3 bases and J by 8 bases, and 5 bases separated the two germline ends. This CDR3 contains 11 residues. In DNA, the CDR3 is TGTGCCAGCAGTTTTATGTATGAGCAGTTCTTC. Amino acids: CASSFMYEQFF.

This chain links TRBV11-2 with TRBJ2-3; 8 positions agree with TRBD2. V gave up 1 base and J gave up 2 bases; unmatched junction bases: 2. There are 15 residues in the CDR3. CDR1 SGHAT and CDR2 FQNNGV come from the germline V gene. For the CDR3, the DNA is TGTGCCAGCAGCTTAGTCGGGGGGGCCACAGATACGCAGTATTTT. Amino acids: CASSLVGGATDTQYF.

V usage is TRBV21-1 and J usage is TRBJ1-1; the table names TRBD1, a call not compared with the DNA. TRBV21-1 is labeled a pseudogene. This CDR3 has 12 residues. The CDR3 region is CATDRASTEAFF. DNA of the CDR3: TGTGCCACAGACAGGGCTAGCACTGAAGCTTTCTTT.

The rearrangement uses TRBV23-1 and TRBJ2-5, with D maybe TRBD2 (5 bases). TRBV23-1 is an open reading frame whose function is uncertain. V was clipped by 2 bases and J by 0 bases, with 13 bases between them. The CDR3 has 16 amino acids. CDR3 in DNA: TGCGCCAGCAGTCAAGAAGGGAGAGACGACCAAGAGACCCAGTACTTC. Residues: CASSQEGRDDQETQYF.

The chain employs TRBV2 and TRBJ1-1; 11 positions match TRBD1. The CDR3 sequence is 14 residues long. With 7 bases clipped from V and 6 bases from J, the junction kept 7 bases outside the gene matches. Germline V gives CDR1 SNHLY, CDR2 FYNNEI. The CDR3 loop is CASIGDRGFSEAFF. CDR3 nucleotides: TGTGCCAGCATCGGGGACAGGGGGTTCTCTGAAGCTTTCTTT.

V gene TRBV6-5 combines with J gene TRBJ1-3; 8 nucleotides line up with TRBD1. The V gene end was trimmed by 5 bases and the J gene end by 14 bases; junction bases not matched to a gene: 5. The CDR3 totals 11 residues. CDR1 is MNHEY and CDR2 is SVGAGI in the germline V gene. CDR3 sequence (DNA): TGTGCCAGCAGTCACCAGGGACAGGTATATTTT. Translated: CASSHQGQVYF.

This sequence joins TRBV2 and TRBJ2-5, with 7 bases lining up with TRBD1. CDR1 is SNHLY, CDR2 FYNNEI, per germline. Unmatched junction bases numbered 13, after V lost 5 bases and J lost 10 bases. This CDR3 comprises 14 residues. CDR3 protein: CASSQGDSPVGQYF. The CDR3 coding sequence is TGTGCCAGCAGTCAGGGGGACAGTCCAGTCGGCCAGTACTTC.

V usage is TRBV9 and J usage is TRBJ1-1; 8 positions match TRBD1. V lost 4 bases to trimming and J lost 2 bases; unmatched junction nucleotides: 13. CDR1 and CDR2 from the germline V gene are SGDLS and YYNGEE. This CDR3 spans 17 amino acids. The CDR3 DNA is TGTGCCAGCAGCCCTGACGCCGTTCAGGGGGCAAACACTGAAGCTTTCTTT. Translation gives CASSPDAVQGANTEAFF.

The V gene is TRBV6-5, the J gene TRBJ1-3; no clear D gene. The V end was cut by 7 bases, the J end by 4 bases, with 11 bases between. The CDR3 has 13 residues. CDR1 and CDR2 (germline): MNHEY, SVGAGI. CDR3 bases: TGTGCCAGCAAGGATAACGGGGGAAACACCATATATTTT. It specifies CASKDNGGNTIYF.

The V gene is TRBV28, the J gene TRBJ1-2, with D possibly being TRBD1 (5 bases). This CDR3 has 12 amino acids. Germline V gene data show CDR1 as MDHEN and CDR2 as SYDVKM. Trimming took 6 bases from V and 8 from J, leaving 13 bases between them. This CDR3 is CASSLTRQGYTF. In DNA, the CDR3 is TGTGCCAGCAGCCTGACGCGACAGGGCTACACCTTC.

The CDR3 coding sequence is TGTGCCAGTAGCCTTAACGCCGGGACTCTAAAATACAATGAGCAGTTCTTC. Translating it yields CASSLNAGTLKYNEQFF. The chain uses TRBV19 and TRBJ2-1, with a tentative D call TRBD2 (6 bases). V shed 6 bases and J shed 4 bases, with 22 bases lying between them. CDR3 length: 17 residues. Germline V gene data show CDR1 as LNHDA and CDR2 as SQIVND (reference sequence).

The chain is built from TRBV2 and TRBJ2-5, with 14 positions matching TRBD2. CDR1 is SNHLY and CDR2 is FYNNEI in the germline V gene. V trimming: 6 bases; J trimming: 5 bases; junction bases outside the gene matches: 8. The CDR3 loop spans 16 amino acids. CDR3 DNA sequence: TGTGCCAGCAGGGCCCAGACTAGCGGGGGGGCTGAGACCCAGTACTTC. This encodes CASRAQTSGGAETQYF. The entire variable domain, with the rest obtained from reference TRBV2 and TRBJ2-5, is as follows: EPEVTQTPSHQVTQMGQEVILRCVPISNHLYFYWYRQILGQKVEFLVSFYNNEISEKSEIFDDQFSVERPDGSNFTLKIRSTKLEDSAMYFCASRAQTSGGAETQYFGPGTRLLVL.

V and J are TRBV2 and TRBJ1-1; D unclear. The CDR3 consists of 13 residues. CDR1 is SNHLY, CDR2 FYNNEI, per germline. Trimming left V 10 bases short and J 0 bases short, with 12 bases between. CDR3: CATLSNLNTEAFF. CDR3 sequence (DNA): TGTGCCACCCTGTCCAACTTGAACACTGAAGCTTTCTTT.

The chain is built from TRBV5-6 and TRBJ2-2, with TRBD1 matching over 10 bases. The germline CDR1 and CDR2 sequences are SGHDT and YYEEEE. CDR3 size: 17 residues. Trimming removed 0 bases from V and 5 bases from J; junction bases left unmatched: 7. The CDR3 sequence: CASSLAGDRGPTGELFF. The CDR3 DNA follows: TGTGCCAGCAGCTTGGCCGGTGACAGGGGGCCTACCGGGGAGCTGTTTTTT.

The chain combines TRBV3-1 (or the pseudogene TRBV3-2) with TRBJ2-5, with 11 positions matching TRBD2. In germline, CDR1 is LGHDT, CDR2 YNNKEL (reference sequence). The CDR3 is 14 amino acids. Trimming removed 10 bases from V and 5 bases from J; junction bases left unmatched: 9. CDR3 nucleotide sequence: TGTGCCACGGCAGGACTAGCGGGCAGGGAGACCCAGTACTTC. It encodes CATAGLAGRETQYF.

This clone was seen a handful of times. The gene calls are TRBV10-1 and TRBJ2-1; 7 bases agree with TRBD1. This CDR3 comprises 13 residues. V dropped 4 bases and J dropped 9; count of bases not matched to a gene: 6. The germline gives CDR1 WNHNN, CDR2 SYGVQD (reference sequence). CDR3 amino acids: CASSVQTGSEQFF. Here the CDR3 DNA reads TGCGCCAGCAGTGTTCAGACAGGGTCTGAGCAGTTCTTC.

The table lists this clone with a count of one. J is TRBJ1-1 and V is TRBV2, with 7 bases that match TRBD1. Germline-derived CDR1 and CDR2 are SNHLY and FYNNEI. The CDR3 runs to 14 residues. With 6 bases clipped from V and 5 bases from J, the junction kept 9 bases outside the gene matches. In DNA form, the CDR3 reads TGTGCCAGCAGGGTAGGTAGGGGGCGAACTGAAGCTTTCTTT. Its translation: CASRVGRGRTEAFF.

V is TRBV6-5 and J is TRBJ2-5; maybe TRBD1 (5 bases). CDR1 and CDR2 from the germline V gene are MNHEY and SVGAGI. Deletions cut 5 bases from V and 5 bases from J, with 18 bases between. This CDR3 contains 15 residues. This CDR3 is CASSIGQGRGETQYF. DNA of the CDR3: TGTGCCAGCAGTATTGGACAAGGAAGAGGTGAGACCCAGTACTTC.

The genes are TRBV4-1 and TRBJ1-2; D may be TRBD1 (6 bases). CDR1 and CDR2 (germline): MGHRA, YSYEKL. The CDR3 consists of 17 residues. V was trimmed by 0 bases and J by 2 bases, leaving 16 bases between them. For the CDR3, the DNA is TGCGCCAGCAGCCAAGATTCATTGGACAGCAGAAACTATGGCTACACCTTC. It codes for CASSQDSLDSRNYGYTF.

In its sample, this clone was seen once. This chain links TRBV5-1 with TRBJ2-2; D may be TRBD2 (5 bases). Germline CDR1 and CDR2: SGHRS and YFSETQ. V lost 1 base to trimming and J lost 0 bases, with 7 bases between them. This CDR3 region has 15 residues. Here the CDR3 reads CASSLLAANTGELFF. CDR3 coding DNA: TGCGCCAGCAGCTTGCTAGCCGCGAACACCGGGGAGCTGTTTTTT.

Written as DNA, the CDR3 is TGTGCCAGCAGGCCTTACAGGGGATGGGGCTACACCTTC. This encodes CASRPYRGWGYTF. The chain links TRBV3-1 (or the pseudogene TRBV3-2) to TRBJ1-2; 7 positions match TRBD1. V gave up 6 bases and J gave up 8 bases; unmatched junction bases: 9. This CDR3 contains 13 residues. The germline CDR1 and CDR2 sequences are LGHDT and YNNKEL (reference sequence).

This rearrangement joins TRBV18 to TRBJ1-2; D is possibly TRBD1 (5 bases). This CDR3 region has 15 residues. CDR1 is KGHSH and CDR2 is LQKENI in the germline V gene. The ends were cut back, 3 bases at V and 6 bases at J, with 17 bases in the middle. The CDR3 is CASSPTRTLGHGYTF. The CDR3 DNA sequence: TGTGCCAGCTCACCCACCCGGACATTAGGACATGGCTACACCTTC.

This chain connects TRBV27 to TRBJ1-4, with 7 bases lining up with TRBD1. There are 13 residues in the CDR3. Germline loops: CDR1 MNHEY, CDR2 SMNVEV (reference sequence). The V and J ends lost 10 bases and 4 bases, in that order; junction bases with no gene match: 6. The DNA of the CDR3 is TGTGCCACGGGACAGCTACGTAATGAAAAACTGTTTTTT. Translation gives CATGQLRNEKLFF.

The chain's CDR3 is CASARGRSTDTQYF. DNA of the CDR3: TGTGCCAGCGCGCGGGGGAGGAGCACAGATACGCAGTATTTT. V is TRBV9 and J is TRBJ2-3, with 7 positions matching TRBD2. The V gene end was trimmed by 7 bases and the J gene end by 0 bases; junction bases not matched to a gene: 5. The germline V gene has CDR1 SGDLS and CDR2 YYNGEE. The CDR3 is 14 amino acids. The variable domain in full, completed from reference TRBV9 and TRBJ2-3, reads DSGVTQTPKHLITATGQRVTLRCSPRSGDLSVYWYQQSLDQGLQFLIQYYNGEERAKGNILERFSAQQFPDLHSELNLSSLELGDSALYFCASARGRSTDTQYFGPGTRLTVL.

The chain uses TRBV7-3 and TRBJ2-5, with D possibly TRBD1 on 6 matching bases. CDR3 length: 15 residues. Germline loops: CDR1 SGHTA, CDR2 FQGTGA. V lost 5 bases to trimming and J lost 2 bases, with 15 bases between them. The CDR3 DNA is TGTGCCAGCAGCGCCAACGGACAGTATCAAGAGACCCAGTACTTC. Translating it yields CASSANGQYQETQYF. Combining the CDR3 with reference TRBV7-3 and TRBJ2-5 gives the whole variable domain GAGVSQTPSNKVTEKGKYVELRCDPISGHTALYWYRQSLGQGPEFLIYFQGTGAADDSGLPNDRFFAVRPEGSVSTLKIQRTERGDSAVYLCASSANGQYQETQYFGPGTRLLVL.